This record concerns one TCR beta chain sequence. As yet, its antigen is unknown. The CDR3 is 15 amino acids. With 1 base removed from V and 0 bases from J, the gap between germline ends came to 10 bases. In germline, CDR1 is SGHDN, CDR2 FVKESK. The data were obtained in a study of T cell responses to AZD1222 COVID-19 vaccine. Findings and limits, study-wide: The span of vaccine-associated CD4 TCRs extended across spike, with dominance at 160-218 and 743-854.

Libraries were prepared by immunoSEQ multiplex PCR; TCRdb keeps only in-frame clonotypes and omits some of them. The table has about 150,000 clones, 75% to 95% seen once. This specimen consisted of peripheral blood, obtained 28 days after the second AZD1222 dose. The receptor was isolated from an adult who received the AZD1222 COVID-19 vaccine. The rearrangement uses TRBV14 and TRBJ2-7; D remains unclear. In DNA form, the CDR3 reads TGTGCCAGCAGCCAAGCGTTGACTGGCTCCTACGAGCAGTACTTC. It translates to CASSQALTGSYEQYF.